This T cell receptor (beta chain) was observed in a study of CD8 T cells in Susac syndrome. Germline V CDR1 and CDR2: SGDLS, YYNGEE. Trimming pared 0 bases from V and 7 bases from J, leaving 7 bases between. This CDR3 comprises 13 residues. Random hexamers primed reverse transcription of about 0.45 to 1 ug RNA. A multiplex approach, immunoSEQ multiplex PCR, amplified TCR beta CDR3 across 54 Vbeta and 13 Jbeta. In TCRdb, the immunoSEQ multiplex PCR reads were re-called with MiXCR into one record per CDR3 protein. This sample has approximately 210,000 distinct CDR3 sequences; over 90% occur once, and the top ten carry about 0.15%.

The chain employs TRBV9 and TRBJ2-2, with unresolved D. The sample comprised CD4+ T cells from PBMCs. This receptor was taken from a human donor with Susac syndrome. CDR3 residues: CASSVAGYGELFF. Here the CDR3 DNA reads TGTGCCAGCAGCGTAGCTGGATACGGGGAGCTGTTTTTT.